The present T cell receptor beta chain was sequenced within a study of PD-L1 blockade in urothelial cancer. About the research overall: Patients had received 0 to 3 prior chemotherapy regimens. Notes on the study in general: Pretreatment clonality of the blood TCR repertoire below the median was predictive of superior survival.

Libraries were prepared by immunoSEQ multiplex PCR; TCRdb keeps only in-frame clonotypes and omits some of them. Of about 51,000 clones in the sample, approximately 86% were seen once. Germline values: CDR1 MNHEY, CDR2 SVGAGI. V was clipped by 2 bases and J by 0 bases, with 11 bases between them. This CDR3 comprises 16 residues. Comments on this clone: As yet, its antigen is unknown.

The chain uses TRBV6-5 and TRBJ2-1, with unresolved D. The source material was PBMCs, sampled around atezolizumab (anti-PD-L1) treatment. This clonotype was sampled from a man aged 60 to 75 with urothelial cancer. CDR3 coding DNA: TGTGCCAGCAGTTACCGTTTGAGTAGCTCCTACAATGAGCAGTTCTTC. This sequence encodes CASSYRLSSSYNEQFF.